These 22 T cell receptor beta chains came from one sample sequenced in a study of blood T cell repertoires in COVID-19. Generated by immunoSEQ multiplex PCR, the TCRdb table keeps only in-frame clones and is missing some. Here the sample spans 60,000 to 75,000 clones, about 85% being singletons. The sequenced sample consisted of peripheral blood. The source of these receptors is a man in his 70s with active COVID-19.

The V gene is TRBV5-1, the J gene TRBJ2-1; perhaps TRBD1 as D (6 bases). This CDR3 region has 18 residues. Germline CDR1 reads SGHRS; CDR2 reads YFSETQ. V lost 0 bases and J 7 bases, leaving 23 bases between the germline ends. For the CDR3, the DNA is TGCGCCAGCAGCTTGGCCCCCACCCCGGTGGGGGCTCGGAATGAGCAGTTCTTC. It is translated as CASSLAPTPVGARNEQFF.

The genes are TRBV30 and TRBJ2-7; TRBD2 matches 9 bases. The germline V gene encodes CDR1 GTSNPN and CDR2 SVGIG (reference sequence). CDR3 size: 12 residues. J lost 8 bases, V lost 8 bases, and 10 bases had no gene match. CDR3 nucleotide sequence: TGTGCCGGAGGCGCGGGGGGGGATAAGCAGTACTTC. This translates into CAGGAGGDKQYF.

Concerning this clone itself: The germline gene is not matched at one end of the junction; a read error may be the cause. The V and J genes are TRBV9 and TRBJ2-1, with D tentatively TRBD2 (6 bases). Per the germline V gene, CDR1 is SGDLS and CDR2 is YYNGEE. The CDR3 has 12 residues. CDR3 coding DNA: TGTGCCAGCAGCGGGGGGGACTCCCGTCCGCTCTTC. It codes for CASSGGDSRPLF.

The J gene is TRBJ2-1, the V gene TRBV5-6; 9 nucleotides match TRBD2. In germline, CDR1 is SGHDT, CDR2 YYEEEE. Trimming removed 5 bases from V and 2 bases from J; junction bases left unmatched: 11. CDR3 length: 17 residues. The CDR3 is CASRGSGSGGAYNEQFF. CDR3 sequence (DNA): TGTGCCAGCAGGGGTAGCGGGAGTGGTGGGGCCTACAATGAGCAGTTCTTC.

As for this clone: At one of its ends the junction is not consistent with the germline gene, which may arise from a read error. The CDR3: CASSLAGGIDTQYF. The CDR3 DNA follows: TGTGCCAGCAGCCTAGCGGGAGGGATAGATACGCAGTATTTT. V usage is TRBV7-2 and J usage is TRBJ2-3; 12 nucleotides agree with TRBD2. The CDR3 totals 14 residues. Germline values: CDR1 SGHTA, CDR2 FQGNSA.

The chain couples TRBV7-9 to TRBJ2-7; 10 nucleotides agree with TRBD1. Germline CDR1 is SEHNR and CDR2 is FQNEAQ (reference sequence). CDR3 length equals 15 residues. With V trimmed by 5 bases and J by 5 bases, 9 bases remained unmatched. CDR3 in amino acids: CASSKGQGSAHEQYF. The CDR3 coding sequence is TGTGCCAGCAGCAAGGGACAGGGGAGCGCCCACGAGCAGTACTTC.

The chain employs TRBV7-2 and TRBJ2-7; TRBD1 agrees at 9 bases. Trimming removed 4 bases from V and 4 bases from J; junction bases left unmatched: 5. Per the germline V gene, CDR1 is SGHTA and CDR2 is FQGNSA. This CDR3 is built from 14 residues. This CDR3 is CASSSRQGGYEQYF. Here the CDR3 DNA reads TGTGCCAGCAGCTCCCGACAGGGGGGGTACGAGCAGTACTTC.

V and J are TRBV14 and TRBJ2-3, with 7 bases aligning to TRBD1. The CDR3 runs 17 residues. V was pared by 4 bases and J by 2 bases, with 12 bases of the junction left unmatched. CDR1 and CDR2 (germline): SGHDN, FVKESK. CDR3 DNA: TGTGCCAGCAGCCCCCTCCGGACAGGACCTTTCACAGATACGCAGTATTTT. Protein product: CASSPLRTGPFTDTQYF. Drawing the rest from reference TRBV14 and TRBJ2-3, the complete variable domain is EAGVTQFPSHSVIEKGQTVTLRCDPISGHDNLYWYRRVMGKEIKFLLHFVKESKQDESGMPNNRFLAERTGGTYSTLKVQPAELEDSGVYFCASSPLRTGPFTDTQYFGPGTRLTVL.

The rearrangement joins TRBV28 to TRBJ1-5; possibly TRBD1 for D (5 bases). The V end was cut by 7 bases, the J end by 2 bases, with 15 bases between. Germline CDR1 reads MDHEN; CDR2 reads SYDVKM. The CDR3 consists of 15 residues. CDR3 residues: CASTPGGGRNQPQHF. The DNA for the CDR3 is TGTGCCAGCACTCCTGGGGGAGGGCGCAATCAGCCCCAGCATTTT.

The V call is TRBV5-4, the J call TRBJ1-2, with TRBD1 matching over 7 bases. CDR3 length: 13 amino acids. V trimming: 4 bases; J trimming: 8 bases; junction bases outside the gene matches: 8. Germline assignment: CDR1 SGHNT and CDR2 YYREEE (reference sequence). CDR3 DNA sequence: TGTGCCAGCAGCCCGAGACAGGGCGGCGGCTACACCTTC. Translated, it gives CASSPRQGGGYTF.

As concerns this clone: The junction shows a germline mismatch at one end, possibly a read error. This chain uses TRBV6-7 with TRBJ2-7, with 8 bases identical to TRBD1. TRBV6-7 is noted as an ORF with a role that remains uncertain. The length of the CDR3 is 12 residues. CDR3 in amino acids: CPRTGPIYEQYF. The CDR3 nucleotides read TGCCCAAGGACAGGGCCAATCTACGAGCAGTACTTC.

The chain uses TRBV19 and TRBJ1-5, with 7 bases matching TRBD1. From germline, CDR1 is LNHDA and CDR2 SQIVND (reference sequence). V trimming: 7 bases; J trimming: 2 bases; junction bases outside the gene matches: 8. The CDR3 runs 15 residues. The CDR3 sequence is CASNVRQGGNQPQHF. Written as DNA, the CDR3 is TGTGCCAGTAACGTTCGGCAGGGGGGCAATCAGCCCCAGCATTTT.

This chain joins TRBV30 and TRBJ1-6; 8 nucleotides match TRBD1. The CDR3 covers 12 residues. V lost 2 bases to trimming and J lost 17 bases; unmatched junction nucleotides: 8. Per germline, CDR1 GTSNPN and CDR2 SVGIG (reference sequence). CDR3 protein: CAWSTGTGKVHF. The CDR3 DNA follows: TGTGCCTGGAGTACCGGGACAGGCAAAGTCCACTTT.

The rearrangement uses TRBV7-9 and TRBJ2-2; TRBD2 might be the D (6 bases). CDR3 length: 14 residues. The germline V and J ends were trimmed by 10 bases and 1 base, with 13 bases remaining between them. Germline CDR1 SEHNR, CDR2 FQNEAQ (reference sequence). This CDR3 reads CATSGRGNTGELFF. The CDR3 DNA reads TGTGCCACCTCTGGGCGGGGGAACACCGGGGAGCTGTTTTTT.

J is TRBJ2-7 and V is TRBV7-3; 11 bases are a match to TRBD1. The CDR3 loop spans 15 amino acids. V shed 5 bases, J shed 4 bases, and the junction held 7 bases outside the gene matches. Germline V gives CDR1 SGHTA, CDR2 FQGTGA. CDR3 sequence (DNA): TGTGCCAGCAGCCCCGGGACAGGGGGTTCGTACGAGCAGTACTTC. This gives the protein CASSPGTGGSYEQYF. Full variable domain (remainder filled in from reference TRBV7-3 and TRBJ2-7): GAGVSQTPSNKVTEKGKYVELRCDPISGHTALYWYRQSLGQGPEFLIYFQGTGAADDSGLPNDRFFAVRPEGSVSTLKIQRTERGDSAVYLCASSPGTGGSYEQYFGPGTRLTVT.

This clone was seen once. The genes are TRBV12-5 and TRBJ1-5, with D uncertain. Looked up from germline, CDR1 is LGHNT and CDR2 is FRNRAP. The length of the CDR3 is 12 residues. The ends were cut back, 0 bases at V and 10 bases at J, with 7 bases in the middle. CDR3 amino acids: CASGLVHNPQHF. The DNA of the CDR3 is TGTGCTAGTGGTTTGGTACATAACCCCCAGCATTTT. Using reference TRBV12-5 and TRBJ1-5 for the parts outside the CDR3, the full variable domain is DARVTQTPRHKVTEMGQEVTMRCQPILGHNTVFWYRQTMMQGLELLAYFRNRAPLDDSGMPKDRFSAEMPDATLATLKIQPSEPRDSAVYFCASGLVHNPQHFGDGTRLSIL.

DNA of the CDR3: TGTGCCAGCAGCTTAGAACTGACAGGGAGAGGGAACACTGAAGCTTTCTTT. Amino acid sequence: CASSLELTGRGNTEAFF. This chain joins TRBV7-9 and TRBJ1-1; 7 nucleotides align to TRBD1. CDR3 length: 17 residues. Germline V gives CDR1 SEHNR, CDR2 FQNEAQ (reference sequence). The V gene end was trimmed by 1 base and the J gene end by 1 base; junction bases not matched to a gene: 9.

This clone was recorded only once. The V gene is TRBV7-8, the J gene TRBJ2-7; D perhaps matches TRBD2 (6 bases). The CDR3 contains 15 residues. V lost 1 base and J lost 5, with 15 bases in between. Germline CDR1 is SGHVS and CDR2 is FQNEAQ. CDR3 DNA sequence: TGTGCCAGCAGCTTAGGGTCGCCGTCGGGGGACGAGCAGTACTTC. This codes for CASSLGSPSGDEQYF.

The rearrangement uses TRBV7-2 and TRBJ2-7, with TRBD2 matching 13 bases. CDR1 is SGHTA and CDR2 is FQGNSA in the germline V gene. CDR3 size: 15 residues. Trimming removed 5 bases from V and 1 base from J; junction bases left unmatched: 2. CDR3 loop: CASSLGLAGSYEQYF. The CDR3 region has the DNA TGTGCCAGCAGCCTGGGACTAGCGGGGTCCTACGAGCAGTACTTC.

The chain combines TRBV10-1 with TRBJ1-4, with 7 bases matching TRBD1. V trimming: 8 bases; J trimming: 4 bases; junction bases outside the gene matches: 25. Germline lookup yields CDR1 WNHNN and CDR2 SYGVQD (reference sequence). This CDR3 comprises 20 residues. The CDR3 sequence is CASGRDSSLLTPPGNEKLFF. CDR3 nucleotides: TGCGCCAGCGGTAGGGACAGCTCACTTCTTACCCCACCGGGTAATGAAAAACTGTTTTTT.

The chain links TRBV5-1 to TRBJ1-1; TRBD1 is a possible D gene (5 bases). Per the germline V gene, CDR1 is SGHRS and CDR2 is YFSETQ. This CDR3 is 14 amino acids long. V was shortened by 4 bases and J by 4 bases, with 14 bases between the two germline ends. The CDR3 nucleotides read TGCGCCAGCAGCCCGAGGACATTCCCCACTGAAGCTTTCTTT. This codes for CASSPRTFPTEAFF.

This clone was found a few times. The V call is TRBV5-4, the J call TRBJ2-2; 8 bases agree with TRBD2. Trimming cost V 4 bases and J 7 bases; bases outside gene matches: 9. Looked up from germline, CDR1 is SGHNT and CDR2 is YYREEE (reference sequence). The CDR3 sequence is 15 residues long. The CDR3 loop is CASSNPGLGVGELFF. The DNA for the CDR3 is TGTGCCAGCAGCAACCCGGGACTAGGTGTCGGGGAGCTGTTTTTT.